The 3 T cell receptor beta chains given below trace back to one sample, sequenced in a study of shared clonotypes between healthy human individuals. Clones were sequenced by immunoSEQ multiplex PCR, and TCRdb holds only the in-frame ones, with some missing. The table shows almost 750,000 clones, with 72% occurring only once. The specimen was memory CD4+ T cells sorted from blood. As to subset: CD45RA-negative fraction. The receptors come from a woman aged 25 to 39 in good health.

The CDR3 protein is CASSQDLWRLRGGLRAKNIQYF. The CDR3, as DNA: TGCGCCAGCAGCCAAGATCTCTGGAGGTTGAGGGGAGGGCTTAGGGCCAAAAACATTCAGTACTTC. The chain carries TRBV4-1 and TRBJ2-4; 7 bases align to TRBD2. Germline loops: CDR1 MGHRA, CDR2 YSYEKL. This CDR3 comprises 22 residues. V dropped 0 bases and J dropped 1; count of bases not matched to a gene: 21.

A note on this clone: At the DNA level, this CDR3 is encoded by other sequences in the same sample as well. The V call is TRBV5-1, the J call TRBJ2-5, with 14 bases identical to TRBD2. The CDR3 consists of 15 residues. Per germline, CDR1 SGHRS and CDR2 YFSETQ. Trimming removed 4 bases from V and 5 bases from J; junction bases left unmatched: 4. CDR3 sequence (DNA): TGCGCCAGCAGCCCGGGACTAGCGGGAGTTGAGACCCAGTACTTC. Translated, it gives CASSPGLAGVETQYF.

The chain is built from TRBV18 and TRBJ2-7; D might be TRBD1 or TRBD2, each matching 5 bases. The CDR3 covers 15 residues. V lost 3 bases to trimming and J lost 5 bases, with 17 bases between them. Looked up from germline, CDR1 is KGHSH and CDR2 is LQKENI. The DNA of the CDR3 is TGTGCCAGCTCACCGGGGGACCGCGCCGCCCACGAGCAGTACTTC. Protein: CASSPGDRAAHEQYF. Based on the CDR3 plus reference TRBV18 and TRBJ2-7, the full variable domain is NAGVMQNPRHLVRRRGQEARLRCSPMKGHSHVYWYRQLPEEGLKFMVYLQKENIIDESGMPKERFSAEFPKEGPSILRIQQVVRGDSAAYFCASSPGDRAAHEQYFGPGTRLTVT.